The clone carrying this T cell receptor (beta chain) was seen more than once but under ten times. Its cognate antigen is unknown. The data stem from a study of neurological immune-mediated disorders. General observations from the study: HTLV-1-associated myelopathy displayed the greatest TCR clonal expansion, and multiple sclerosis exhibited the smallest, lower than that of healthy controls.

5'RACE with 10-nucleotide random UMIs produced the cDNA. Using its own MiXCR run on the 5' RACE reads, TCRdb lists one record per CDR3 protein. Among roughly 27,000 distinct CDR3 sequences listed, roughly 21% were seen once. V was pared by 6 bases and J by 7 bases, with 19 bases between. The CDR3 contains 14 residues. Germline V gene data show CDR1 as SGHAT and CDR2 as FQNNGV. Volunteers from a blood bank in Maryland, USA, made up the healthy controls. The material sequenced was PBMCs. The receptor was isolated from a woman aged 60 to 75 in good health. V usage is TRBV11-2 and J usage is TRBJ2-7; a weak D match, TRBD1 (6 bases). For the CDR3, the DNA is TGTGCCAGCAGTCCGATTTCGGGCAGGGGTGAGCAGTACTTC. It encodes CASSPISGRGEQYF.